This T cell receptor (beta chain) emerged from a study of T cells after yellow fever vaccination. Notes on the study in general: Almost all vaccine-responding clonotypes went undetected in sorted memory subsets on day 0.

TCRdb called the 5' RACE reads again in MiXCR, with one record for every CDR3 protein. The sample holds roughly 56,000 distinct CDR3 sequences, approximately 6% seen once. The length of the CDR3 is 15 residues. CDR1 is SGHVS and CDR2 is FQNEAQ in the germline V gene. The V segment lost 4 bases and the J segment 2 bases; nucleotides outside the gene matches: 6. The clonotype comes from a man between 18 and 29 years old who received the YFV17D yellow fever vaccine. The sample consisted of PBMCs, either bulk or a sorted T-cell subset (CD4+, CD8+, memory, or dextramer-sorted; not recorded which), taken on the day of the yellow fever booster vaccination. The gene calls are TRBV7-8 and TRBJ2-3; TRBD2 matches 7 bases. CDR3 sequence reads: CASSWERGPTDTQYF. The CDR3 nucleotides read TGTGCCAGCAGCTGGGAGCGGGGCCCCACAGATACGCAGTATTTT.